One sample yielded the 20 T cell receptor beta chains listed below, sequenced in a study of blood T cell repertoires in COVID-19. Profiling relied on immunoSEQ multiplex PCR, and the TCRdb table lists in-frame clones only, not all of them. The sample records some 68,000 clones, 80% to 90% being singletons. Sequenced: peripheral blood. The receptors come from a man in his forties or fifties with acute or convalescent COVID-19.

CDR3 amino acids: CASSPGTSNEQFF. CDR3 coding DNA: TGTGCCAGCAGCCCCGGGACTAGCAATGAGCAGTTCTTC. The gene calls are TRBV7-2 and TRBJ2-1; 8 nucleotides line up with TRBD2. Losses at the gene ends were 5 bases for V and 6 bases for J; bases not matched to a gene: 3. Germline assignment: CDR1 SGHTA and CDR2 FQGNSA. The CDR3 consists of 13 residues.

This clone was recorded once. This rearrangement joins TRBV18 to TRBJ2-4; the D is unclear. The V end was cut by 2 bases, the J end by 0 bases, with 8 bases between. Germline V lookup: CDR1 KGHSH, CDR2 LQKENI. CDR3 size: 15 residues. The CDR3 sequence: CASSPGRGAKNIQYF. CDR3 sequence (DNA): TGTGCCAGCTCACCAGGCCGAGGAGCCAAAAACATTCAGTACTTC.

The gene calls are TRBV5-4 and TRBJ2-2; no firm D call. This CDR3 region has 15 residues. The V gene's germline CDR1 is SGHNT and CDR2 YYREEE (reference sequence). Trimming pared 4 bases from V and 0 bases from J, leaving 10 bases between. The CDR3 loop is CASSPTTTNTGELFF. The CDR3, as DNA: TGTGCCAGCAGCCCGACAACCACGAACACCGGGGAGCTGTTTTTT.

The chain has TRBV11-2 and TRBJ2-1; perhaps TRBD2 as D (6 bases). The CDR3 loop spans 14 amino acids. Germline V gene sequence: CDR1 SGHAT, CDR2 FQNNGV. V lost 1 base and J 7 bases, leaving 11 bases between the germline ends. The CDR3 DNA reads TGTGCCAGCAGCTTAGTCGGGAGAGGAAATGAGCAGTTCTTC. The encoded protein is CASSLVGRGNEQFF.

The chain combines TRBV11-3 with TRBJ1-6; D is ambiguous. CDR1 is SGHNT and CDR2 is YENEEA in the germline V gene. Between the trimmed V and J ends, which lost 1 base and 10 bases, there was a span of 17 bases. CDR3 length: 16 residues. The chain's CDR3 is CASSLVTGSSVSPLHF. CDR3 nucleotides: TGTGCCAGCAGCTTAGTTACGGGTTCTAGTGTGTCACCCCTCCACTTT.

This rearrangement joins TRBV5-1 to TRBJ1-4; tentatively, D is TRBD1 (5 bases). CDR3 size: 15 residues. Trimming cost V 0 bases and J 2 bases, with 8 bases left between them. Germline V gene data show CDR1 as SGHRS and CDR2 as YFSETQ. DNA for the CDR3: TGCGCCAGCAGCTTGGCGGACACTACTAATGAAAAACTGTTTTTT. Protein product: CASSLADTTNEKLFF.

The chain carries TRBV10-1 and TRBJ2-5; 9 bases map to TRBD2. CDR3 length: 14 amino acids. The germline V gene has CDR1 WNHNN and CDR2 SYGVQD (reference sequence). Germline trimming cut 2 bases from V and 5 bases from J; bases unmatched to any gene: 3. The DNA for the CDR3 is TGCGCCAGCAGTGAGGACAGCGGGAGGGAGACCCAGTACTTC. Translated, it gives CASSEDSGRETQYF.

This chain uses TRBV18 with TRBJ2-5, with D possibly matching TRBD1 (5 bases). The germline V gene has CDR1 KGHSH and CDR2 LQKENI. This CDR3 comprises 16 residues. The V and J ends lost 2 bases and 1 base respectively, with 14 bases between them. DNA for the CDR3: TGTGCCAGCTCACCAACCCGACAGACCCTCCAAGAGACCCAGTACTTC. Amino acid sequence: CASSPTRQTLQETQYF.

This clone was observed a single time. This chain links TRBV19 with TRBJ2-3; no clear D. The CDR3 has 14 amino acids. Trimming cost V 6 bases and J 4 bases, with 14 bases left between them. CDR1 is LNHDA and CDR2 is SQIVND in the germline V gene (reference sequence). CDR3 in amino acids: CASRSRLSSDTQYF. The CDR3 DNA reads TGTGCCAGTAGGAGCAGGTTGTCCTCAGATACGCAGTATTTT.

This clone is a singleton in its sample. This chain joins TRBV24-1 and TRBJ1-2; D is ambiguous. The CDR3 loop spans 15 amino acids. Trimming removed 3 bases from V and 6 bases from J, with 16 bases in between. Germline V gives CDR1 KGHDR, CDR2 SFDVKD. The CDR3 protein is CATSDPRTGVNGYTF. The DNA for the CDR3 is TGTGCCACCAGTGATCCCCGGACCGGGGTAAATGGCTACACCTTC.

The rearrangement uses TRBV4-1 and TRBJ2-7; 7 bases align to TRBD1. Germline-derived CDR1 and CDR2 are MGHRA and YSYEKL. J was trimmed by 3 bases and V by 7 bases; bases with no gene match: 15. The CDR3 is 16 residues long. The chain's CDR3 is CASTMKPGTEDYEQYF. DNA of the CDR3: TGCGCCAGCACCATGAAACCCGGGACAGAAGACTACGAGCAGTACTTC.

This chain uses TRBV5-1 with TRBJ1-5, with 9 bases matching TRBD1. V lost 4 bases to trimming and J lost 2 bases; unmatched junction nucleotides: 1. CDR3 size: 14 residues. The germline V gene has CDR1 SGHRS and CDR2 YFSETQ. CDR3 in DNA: TGCGCCAGCAGCAGGACAGGGGGCAATCAGCCCCAGCATTTT. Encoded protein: CASSRTGGNQPQHF.

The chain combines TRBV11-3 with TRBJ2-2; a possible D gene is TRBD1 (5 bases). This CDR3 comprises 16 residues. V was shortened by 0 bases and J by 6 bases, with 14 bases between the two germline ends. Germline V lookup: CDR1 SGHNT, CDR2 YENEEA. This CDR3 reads CASSLENQGSAGELFF. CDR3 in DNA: TGTGCCAGCAGCTTAGAAAATCAGGGTTCGGCCGGGGAGCTGTTTTTT.

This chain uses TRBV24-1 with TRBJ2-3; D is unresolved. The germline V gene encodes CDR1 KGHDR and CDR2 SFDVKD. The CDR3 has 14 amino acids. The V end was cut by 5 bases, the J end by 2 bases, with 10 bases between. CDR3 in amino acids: CATSVGEDTDTQYF. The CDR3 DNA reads TGTGCCACCAGTGTTGGAGAAGACACAGATACGCAGTATTTT.

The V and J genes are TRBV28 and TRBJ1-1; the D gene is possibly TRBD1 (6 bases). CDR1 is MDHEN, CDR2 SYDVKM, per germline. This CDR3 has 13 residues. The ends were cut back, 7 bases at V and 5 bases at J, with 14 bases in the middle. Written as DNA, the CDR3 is TGTGCCAGCATTGGCAGGGGTTTTACTGAAGCTTTCTTT. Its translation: CASIGRGFTEAFF.

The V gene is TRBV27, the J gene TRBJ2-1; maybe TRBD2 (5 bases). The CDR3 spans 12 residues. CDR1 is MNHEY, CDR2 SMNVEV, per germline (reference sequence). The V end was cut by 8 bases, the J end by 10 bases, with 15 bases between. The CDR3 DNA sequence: TGTGCCAGCGCGCTCCGGGGTAGGGAGCAGTTCTTC. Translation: CASALRGREQFF.

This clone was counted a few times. CDR3 coding DNA: TGTGCCAGCACCGGGGGACTAGCGGGAGGCCTCGACTCCTACGAGCAGTACGTC. It codes for CASTGGLAGGLDSYEQYV. This chain uses TRBV21-1 with TRBJ2-7; TRBD2 reflects the table's D call only, with no check against the DNA. TRBV21-1 is a recognized pseudogene. The CDR3 loop spans 18 amino acids.

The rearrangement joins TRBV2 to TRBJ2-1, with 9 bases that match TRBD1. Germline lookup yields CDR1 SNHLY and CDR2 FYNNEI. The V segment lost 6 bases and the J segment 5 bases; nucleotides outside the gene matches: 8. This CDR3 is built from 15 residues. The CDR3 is CASRSQGAKDNEQFF. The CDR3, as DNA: TGTGCCAGCAGGTCACAGGGGGCCAAGGACAATGAGCAGTTCTTC.

CDR3 bases: TGTGCCAGCTCACCGGCCAGGTCTCCTGGGGCCAACGTCCTGACTTTC. Protein sequence: CASSPARSPGANVLTF. The V call is TRBV18, the J call TRBJ2-6; D unresolved. V was clipped by 3 bases and J by 2 bases, with 11 bases between them. The CDR3 totals 16 residues. Germline loops: CDR1 KGHSH, CDR2 LQKENI.

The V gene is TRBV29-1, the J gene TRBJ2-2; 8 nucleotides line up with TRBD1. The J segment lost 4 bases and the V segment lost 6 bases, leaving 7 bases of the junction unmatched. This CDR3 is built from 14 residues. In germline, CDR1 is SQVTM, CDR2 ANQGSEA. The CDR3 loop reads CSVRTGSGTGELFF. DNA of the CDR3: TGCAGCGTCAGGACAGGGTCGGGCACCGGGGAGCTGTTTTTT.